This T cell receptor beta chain was sequenced in a study of blood T cells in healthy people across ages. Study at large: Template switching retrieved approximately one barcoded beta molecule for each two T cells.

As regards this clonotype: Antigen: not known.

Study-wide results and limits: As age increased, TCR beta diversity per million T cells fell in a roughly linear fashion.

In each sample, at least 6 million PBMCs were isolated. Per the germline V gene, CDR1 is DFQATT and CDR2 is SNEGSKA (reference sequence). Trimming shortened V by 3 bases and J by 2 bases, and 7 bases separated the two germline ends. This CDR3 contains 12 residues. It was with a sample-barcoded 5' primer and a J-beta primer mix that a second PCR of about 6 to 11 cycles was run. Any given sample supplied a minimum of 3 million CDR3-containing paired-end reads. TCRdb re-derived calls from the 5' RACE reads in MiXCR, one entry per CDR3 protein. The sample records over a million distinct CDR3 sequences, over 35% being singletons.

This receptor was identified in a woman in her sixties in good health. Sequences were obtained from blood. The V call is TRBV20-1, the J call TRBJ2-5; no definite D call. The CDR3 DNA sequence: TGCAGTGCTAGTGCCCAGCAAGAGACCCAGTACTTC. This translates into CSASAQQETQYF.